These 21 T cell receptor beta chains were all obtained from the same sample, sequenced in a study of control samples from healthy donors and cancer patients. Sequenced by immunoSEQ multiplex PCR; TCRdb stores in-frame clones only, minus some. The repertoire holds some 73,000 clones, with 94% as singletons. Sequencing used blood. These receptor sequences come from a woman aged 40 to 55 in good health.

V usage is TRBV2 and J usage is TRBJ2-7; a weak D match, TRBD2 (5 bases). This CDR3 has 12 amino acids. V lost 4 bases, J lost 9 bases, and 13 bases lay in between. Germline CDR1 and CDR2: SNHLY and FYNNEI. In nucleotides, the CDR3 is TGTGCCAGCAGTGCCCTCGCCAGCGGGCAGTACTTC. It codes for CASSALASGQYF.

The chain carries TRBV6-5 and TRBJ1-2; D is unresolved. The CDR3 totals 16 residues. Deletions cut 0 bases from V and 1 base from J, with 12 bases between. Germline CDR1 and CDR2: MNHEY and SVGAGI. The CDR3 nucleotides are TGTGCCAGCAGTTACTCCCCCCGGCGGGGTAACTATGGCTACACCTTC. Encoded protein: CASSYSPRRGNYGYTF.

CDR3: CSARGFGEQFF. The CDR3 nucleotides read TGCAGTGCTCGGGGGTTTGGTGAGCAGTTCTTC. This sequence joins TRBV20-1 and TRBJ2-1; D is perhaps TRBD2 (6 bases). The germline V gene has CDR1 DFQATT and CDR2 SNEGSKA (reference sequence). Trimming took off 5 bases at V and 9 bases at J, with 11 bases between the two ends. This CDR3 contains 11 residues.

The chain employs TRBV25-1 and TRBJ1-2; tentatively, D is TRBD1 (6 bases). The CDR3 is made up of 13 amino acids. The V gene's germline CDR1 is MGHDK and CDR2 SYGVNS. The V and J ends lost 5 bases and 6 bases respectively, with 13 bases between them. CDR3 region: CASSLAGVDGYTF. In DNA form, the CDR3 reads TGTGCCAGCAGTCTCGCAGGGGTGGATGGCTACACCTTC.

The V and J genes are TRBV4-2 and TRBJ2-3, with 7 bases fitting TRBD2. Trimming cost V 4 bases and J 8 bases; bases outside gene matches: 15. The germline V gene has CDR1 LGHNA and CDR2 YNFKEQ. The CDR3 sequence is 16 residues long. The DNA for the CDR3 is TGTGCCAGCAGCCCGCTAGCGGCAGGCGTCGGCGGTACGCAGTATTTT. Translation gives CASSPLAAGVGGTQYF.

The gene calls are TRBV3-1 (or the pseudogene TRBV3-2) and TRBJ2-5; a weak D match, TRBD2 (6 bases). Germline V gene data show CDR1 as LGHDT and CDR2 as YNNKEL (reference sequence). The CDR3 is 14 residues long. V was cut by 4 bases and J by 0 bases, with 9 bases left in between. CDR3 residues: CASSPGGNQETQYF. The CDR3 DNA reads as TGTGCCAGCAGCCCCGGGGGTAACCAAGAGACCCAGTACTTC.

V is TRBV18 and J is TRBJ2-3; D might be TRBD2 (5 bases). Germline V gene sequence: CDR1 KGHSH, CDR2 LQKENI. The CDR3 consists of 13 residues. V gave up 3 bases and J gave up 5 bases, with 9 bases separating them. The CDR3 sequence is CASSPGAGDTQYF. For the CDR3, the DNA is TGTGCCAGCTCACCGGGTGCGGGAGATACGCAGTATTTT.

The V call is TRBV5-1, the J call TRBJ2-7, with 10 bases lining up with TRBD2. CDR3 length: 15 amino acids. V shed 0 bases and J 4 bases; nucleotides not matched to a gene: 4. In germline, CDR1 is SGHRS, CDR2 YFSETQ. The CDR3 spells CASSLGASGSYEQYF. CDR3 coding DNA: TGCGCCAGCAGCTTGGGGGCTAGCGGGAGTTACGAGCAGTACTTC. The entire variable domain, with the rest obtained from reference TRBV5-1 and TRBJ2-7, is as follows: KAGVTQTPRYLIKTRGQQVTLSCSPISGHRSVSWYQQTPGQGLQFLFEYFSETQRNKGNFPGRFSGRQFSNSRSEMNVSTLELGDSALYLCASSLGASGSYEQYFGPGTRLTVT.

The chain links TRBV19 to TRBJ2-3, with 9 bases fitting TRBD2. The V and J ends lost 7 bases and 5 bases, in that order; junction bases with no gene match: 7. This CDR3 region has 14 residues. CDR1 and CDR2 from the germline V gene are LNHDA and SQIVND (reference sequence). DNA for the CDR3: TGTGCCAGTACTGCGGGAGGGCGGGTAGATACGCAGTATTTT. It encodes CASTAGGRVDTQYF.

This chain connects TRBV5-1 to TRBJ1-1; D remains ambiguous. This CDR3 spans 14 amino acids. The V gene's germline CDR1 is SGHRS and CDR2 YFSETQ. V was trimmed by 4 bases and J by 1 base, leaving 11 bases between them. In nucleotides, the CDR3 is TGCGCCAGCAGCGCGCCCCAATCGAACACTGAAGCTTTCTTT. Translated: CASSAPQSNTEAFF. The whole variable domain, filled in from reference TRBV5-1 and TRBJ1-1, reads KAGVTQTPRYLIKTRGQQVTLSCSPISGHRSVSWYQQTPGQGLQFLFEYFSETQRNKGNFPGRFSGRQFSNSRSEMNVSTLELGDSALYLCASSAPQSNTEAFFGQGTRLTVV.

Here the CDR3 reads CASGLVRGTGVCRELFF. The CDR3 coding sequence is TGTGCTAGTGGTTTGGTACGTGGGACAGGGGTTTGCCGGGAGCTGTTTTTT. V gene TRBV12-5 combines with J gene TRBJ2-2, with 10 bases aligning to TRBD1. CDR1 and CDR2 (germline): LGHNT, FRNRAP. V trimming: 0 bases; J trimming: 9 bases; junction bases outside the gene matches: 10. CDR3 length: 17 amino acids. The whole variable domain, filled in from reference TRBV12-5 and TRBJ2-2, reads DARVTQTPRHKVTEMGQEVTMRCQPILGHNTVFWYRQTMMQGLELLAYFRNRAPLDDSGMPKDRFSAEMPDATLATLKIQPSEPRDSAVYFCASGLVRGTGVCRELFFGEGSRLTVL.

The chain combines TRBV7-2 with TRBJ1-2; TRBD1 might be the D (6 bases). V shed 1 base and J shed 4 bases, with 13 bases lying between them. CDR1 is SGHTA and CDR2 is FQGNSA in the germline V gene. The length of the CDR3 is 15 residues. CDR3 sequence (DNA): TGTGCCAGCAGCTTAGTGGCAGGGGTCGTCTATGGCTACACCTTC. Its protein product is CASSLVAGVVYGYTF.

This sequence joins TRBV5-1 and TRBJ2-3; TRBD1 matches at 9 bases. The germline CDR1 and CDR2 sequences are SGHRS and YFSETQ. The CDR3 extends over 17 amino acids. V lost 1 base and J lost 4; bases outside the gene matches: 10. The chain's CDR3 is CASSLLDRGSLPDTQYF. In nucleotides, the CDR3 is TGCGCCAGCAGCTTGTTGGACAGGGGTTCTCTCCCAGATACGCAGTATTTT.

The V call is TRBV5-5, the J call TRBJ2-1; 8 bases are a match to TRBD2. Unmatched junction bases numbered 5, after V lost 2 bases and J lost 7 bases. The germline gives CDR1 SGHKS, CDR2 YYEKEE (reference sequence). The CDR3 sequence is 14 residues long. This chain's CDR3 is CASSFETSVNEQFF. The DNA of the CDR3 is TGTGCCAGCAGCTTCGAGACTAGCGTAAATGAGCAGTTCTTC.

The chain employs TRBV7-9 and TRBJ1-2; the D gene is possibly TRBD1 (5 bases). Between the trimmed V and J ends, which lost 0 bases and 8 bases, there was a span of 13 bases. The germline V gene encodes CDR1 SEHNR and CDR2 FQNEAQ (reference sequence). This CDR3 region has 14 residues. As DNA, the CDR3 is TGTGCCAGCAGCTTAGCCGCGACAGAAGGAGGCTACACCTTC. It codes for CASSLAATEGGYTF.

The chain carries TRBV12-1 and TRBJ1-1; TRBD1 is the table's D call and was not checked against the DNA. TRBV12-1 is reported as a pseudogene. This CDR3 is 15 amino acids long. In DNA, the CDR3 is TGTGCCAGCAGCTTTGAAGGGGCTCGGTGCACTGAAGCTTTCTTT. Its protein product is CASSFEGARCTEAFF.

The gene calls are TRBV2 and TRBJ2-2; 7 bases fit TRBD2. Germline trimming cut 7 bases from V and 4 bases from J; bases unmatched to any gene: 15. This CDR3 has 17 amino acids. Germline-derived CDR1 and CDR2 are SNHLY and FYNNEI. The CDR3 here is CASMVEPSGVSTGELFF. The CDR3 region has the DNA TGTGCCAGCATGGTGGAGCCCAGCGGGGTTAGCACCGGGGAGCTGTTTTTT.

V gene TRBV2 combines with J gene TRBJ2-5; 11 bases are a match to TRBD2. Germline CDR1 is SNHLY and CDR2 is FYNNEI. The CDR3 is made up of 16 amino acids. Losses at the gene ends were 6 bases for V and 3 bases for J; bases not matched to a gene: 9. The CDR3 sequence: CASRARLGLAEETQYF. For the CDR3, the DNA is TGTGCCAGCAGGGCCAGATTGGGACTAGCGGAAGAGACCCAGTACTTC. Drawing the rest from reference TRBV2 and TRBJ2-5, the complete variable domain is EPEVTQTPSHQVTQMGQEVILRCVPISNHLYFYWYRQILGQKVEFLVSFYNNEISEKSEIFDDQFSVERPDGSNFTLKIRSTKLEDSAMYFCASRARLGLAEETQYFGPGTRLLVL.

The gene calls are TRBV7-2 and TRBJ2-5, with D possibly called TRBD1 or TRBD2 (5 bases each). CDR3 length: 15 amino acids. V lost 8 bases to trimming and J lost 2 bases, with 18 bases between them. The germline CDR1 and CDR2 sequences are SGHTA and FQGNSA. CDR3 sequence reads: CASERGGFGQETQYF. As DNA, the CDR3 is TGTGCCAGCGAGAGGGGTGGGTTTGGTCAAGAGACCCAGTACTTC.

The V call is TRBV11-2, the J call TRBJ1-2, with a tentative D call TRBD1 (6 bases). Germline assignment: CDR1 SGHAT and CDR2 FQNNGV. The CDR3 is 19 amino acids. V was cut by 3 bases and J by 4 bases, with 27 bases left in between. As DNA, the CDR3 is TGTGCCAGCAGCTTTATGTACGTACCTACAGGGACGGTCGGCTATGGCTACACCTTC. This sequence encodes CASSFMYVPTGTVGYGYTF.

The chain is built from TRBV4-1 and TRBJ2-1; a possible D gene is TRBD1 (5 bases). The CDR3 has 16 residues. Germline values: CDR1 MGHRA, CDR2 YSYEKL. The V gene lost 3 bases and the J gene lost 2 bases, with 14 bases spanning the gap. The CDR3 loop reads CASSHLDIITYNEQFF. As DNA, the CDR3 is TGCGCCAGCAGCCATCTGGACATTATCACCTACAATGAGCAGTTCTTC.